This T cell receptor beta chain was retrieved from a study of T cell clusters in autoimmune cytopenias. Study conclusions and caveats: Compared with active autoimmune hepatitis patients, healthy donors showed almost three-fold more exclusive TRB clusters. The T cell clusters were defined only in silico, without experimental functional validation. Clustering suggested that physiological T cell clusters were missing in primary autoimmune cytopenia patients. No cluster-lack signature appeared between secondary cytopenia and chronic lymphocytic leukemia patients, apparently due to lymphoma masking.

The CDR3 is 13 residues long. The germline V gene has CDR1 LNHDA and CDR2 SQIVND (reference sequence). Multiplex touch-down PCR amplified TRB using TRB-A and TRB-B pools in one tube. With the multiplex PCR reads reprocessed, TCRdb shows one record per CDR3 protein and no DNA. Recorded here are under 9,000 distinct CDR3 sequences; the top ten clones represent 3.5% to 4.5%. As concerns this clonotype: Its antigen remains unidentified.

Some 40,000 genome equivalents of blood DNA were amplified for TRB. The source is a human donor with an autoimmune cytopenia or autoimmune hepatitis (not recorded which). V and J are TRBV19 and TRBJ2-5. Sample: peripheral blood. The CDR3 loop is CASSMGGYNEQYF.